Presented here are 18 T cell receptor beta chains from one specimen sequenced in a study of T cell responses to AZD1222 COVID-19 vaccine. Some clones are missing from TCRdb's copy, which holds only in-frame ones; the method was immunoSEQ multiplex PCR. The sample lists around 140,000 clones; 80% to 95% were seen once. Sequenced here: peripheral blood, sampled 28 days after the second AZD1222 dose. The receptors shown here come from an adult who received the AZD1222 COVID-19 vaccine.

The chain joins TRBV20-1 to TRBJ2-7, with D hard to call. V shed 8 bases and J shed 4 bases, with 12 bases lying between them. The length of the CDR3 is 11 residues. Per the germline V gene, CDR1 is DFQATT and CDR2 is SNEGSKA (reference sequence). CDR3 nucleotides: TGCAGTAGCCGCGGCGATTACGAGCAGTACTTC. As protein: CSSRGDYEQYF.

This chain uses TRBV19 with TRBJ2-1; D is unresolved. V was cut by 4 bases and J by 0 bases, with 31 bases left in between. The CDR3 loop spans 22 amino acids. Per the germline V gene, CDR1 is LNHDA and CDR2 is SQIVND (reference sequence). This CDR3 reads CASSTHPSFLRKAQISYNEQFF. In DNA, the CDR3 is TGTGCCAGTAGTACACATCCCAGCTTCCTAAGAAAGGCCCAGATCTCCTACAATGAGCAGTTCTTC.

The CDR3 DNA reads as TGCAGCGTTAGATTCAGACAGAGGAACACTGAAGCTTTCTTT. Its protein is CSVRFRQRNTEAFF. The rearrangement links TRBV29-1 to TRBJ1-1, with D possibly TRBD1 on 5 matching bases. CDR3 size: 14 residues. The germline V gene encodes CDR1 SQVTM and CDR2 ANQGSEA. The V end lost 5 bases, the J end lost 1 base, and 14 bases lay between the germline ends.

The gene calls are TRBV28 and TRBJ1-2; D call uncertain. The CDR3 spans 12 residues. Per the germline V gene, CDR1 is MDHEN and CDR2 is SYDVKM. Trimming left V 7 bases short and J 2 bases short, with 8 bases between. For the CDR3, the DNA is TGTGCCAGCAAAGCCGGGAACTATGGCTACACCTTC. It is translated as CASKAGNYGYTF.

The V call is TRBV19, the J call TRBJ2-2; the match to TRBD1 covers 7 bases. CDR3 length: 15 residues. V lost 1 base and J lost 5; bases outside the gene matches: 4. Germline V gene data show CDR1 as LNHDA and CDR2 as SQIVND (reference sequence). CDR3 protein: CASSIAQGETGELFF. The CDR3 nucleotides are TGTGCCAGTAGTATAGCCCAGGGGGAAACCGGGGAGCTGTTTTTT.

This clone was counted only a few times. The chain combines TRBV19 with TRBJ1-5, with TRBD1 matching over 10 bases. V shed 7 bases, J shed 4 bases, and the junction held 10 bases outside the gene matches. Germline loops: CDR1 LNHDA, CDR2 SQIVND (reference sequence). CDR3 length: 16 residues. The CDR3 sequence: CASTPGDRGRNQPQHF. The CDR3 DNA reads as TGTGCCAGTACTCCTGGGGACAGGGGTAGAAATCAGCCCCAGCATTTT.

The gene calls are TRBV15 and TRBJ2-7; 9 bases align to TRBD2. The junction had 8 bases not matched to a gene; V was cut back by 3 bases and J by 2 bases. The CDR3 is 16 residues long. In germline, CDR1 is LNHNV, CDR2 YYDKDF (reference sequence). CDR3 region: CATSRSSGRGAYEQYF. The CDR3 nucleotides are TGTGCCACCAGCAGGAGTAGCGGGAGAGGGGCCTACGAGCAGTACTTC.

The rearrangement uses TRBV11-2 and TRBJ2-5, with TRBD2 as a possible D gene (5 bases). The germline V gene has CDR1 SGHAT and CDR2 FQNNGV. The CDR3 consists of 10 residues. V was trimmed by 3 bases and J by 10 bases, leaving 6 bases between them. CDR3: CASSLEVQYF. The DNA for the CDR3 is TGTGCCAGCAGCTTGGAGGTCCAGTACTTC.

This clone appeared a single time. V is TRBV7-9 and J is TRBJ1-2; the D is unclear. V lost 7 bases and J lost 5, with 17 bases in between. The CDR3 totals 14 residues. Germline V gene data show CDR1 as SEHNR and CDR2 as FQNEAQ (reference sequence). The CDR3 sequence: CASTPSYQNYGYTF. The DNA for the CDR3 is TGTGCCAGCACCCCGAGTTACCAGAATTATGGCTACACCTTC. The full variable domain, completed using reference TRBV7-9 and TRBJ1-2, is DTGVSQNPRHKITKRGQNVTFRCDPISEHNRLYWYRQTLGQGPEFLTYFQNEAQLEKSRLLSDRFSAERPKGSFSTLEIQRTEQGDSAMYLCASTPSYQNYGYTFGSGTRLTVV.

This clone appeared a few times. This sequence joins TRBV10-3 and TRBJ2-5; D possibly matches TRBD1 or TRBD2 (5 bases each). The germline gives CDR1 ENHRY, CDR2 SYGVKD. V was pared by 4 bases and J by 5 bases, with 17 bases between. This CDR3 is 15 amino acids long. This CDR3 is CAISADRGAEETQYF. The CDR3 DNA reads TGTGCCATCAGTGCAGACAGAGGGGCTGAGGAGACCCAGTACTTC.

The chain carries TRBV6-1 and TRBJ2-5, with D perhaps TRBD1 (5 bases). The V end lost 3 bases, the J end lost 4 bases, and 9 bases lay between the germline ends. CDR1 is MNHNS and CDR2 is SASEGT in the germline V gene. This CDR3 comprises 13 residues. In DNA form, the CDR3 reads TGTGCCAGCAGTGATCCAGGGCTAGAGACCCAGTACTTC. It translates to CASSDPGLETQYF.

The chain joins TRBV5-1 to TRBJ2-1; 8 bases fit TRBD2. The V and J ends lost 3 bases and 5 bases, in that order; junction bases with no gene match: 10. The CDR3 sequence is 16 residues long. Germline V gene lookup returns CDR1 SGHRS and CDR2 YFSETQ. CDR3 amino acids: CASSSRAGDTNNEQFF. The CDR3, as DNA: TGCGCCAGCAGCTCGCGAGCGGGAGACACCAACAATGAGCAGTTCTTC.

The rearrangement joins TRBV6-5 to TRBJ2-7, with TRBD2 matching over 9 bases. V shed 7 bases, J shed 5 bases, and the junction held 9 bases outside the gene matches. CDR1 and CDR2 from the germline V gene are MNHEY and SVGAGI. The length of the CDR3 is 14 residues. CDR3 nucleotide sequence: TGTGCCAGCACCCGGACTAGCGATATCAACGAGCAGTACTTC. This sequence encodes CASTRTSDINEQYF.

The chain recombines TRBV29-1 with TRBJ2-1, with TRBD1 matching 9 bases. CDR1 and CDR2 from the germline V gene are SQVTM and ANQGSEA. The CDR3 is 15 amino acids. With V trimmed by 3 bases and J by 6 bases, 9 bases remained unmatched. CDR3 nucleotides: TGCAGCGTTGAGCGAGAGGGACAGGGTTTCAATGAGCAGTTCTTC. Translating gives CSVEREGQGFNEQFF.

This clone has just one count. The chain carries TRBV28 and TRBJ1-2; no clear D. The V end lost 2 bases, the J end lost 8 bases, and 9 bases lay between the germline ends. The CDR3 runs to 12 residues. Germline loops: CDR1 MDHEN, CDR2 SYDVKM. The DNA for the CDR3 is TGTGCCAGCAGTTTACGTGGGGTCGGCTACACCTTC. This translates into CASSLRGVGYTF.

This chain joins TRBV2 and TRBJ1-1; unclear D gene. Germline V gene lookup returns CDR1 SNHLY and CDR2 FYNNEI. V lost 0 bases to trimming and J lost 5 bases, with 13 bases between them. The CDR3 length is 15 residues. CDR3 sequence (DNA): TGTGCCAGCAGTGAAGCGCTGGACCTGGTGACTGAAGCTTTCTTT. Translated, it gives CASSEALDLVTEAFF.

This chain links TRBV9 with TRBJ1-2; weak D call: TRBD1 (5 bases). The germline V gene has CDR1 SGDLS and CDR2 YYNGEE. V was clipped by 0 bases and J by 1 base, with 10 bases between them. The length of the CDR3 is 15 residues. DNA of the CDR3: TGTGCCAGCAGCGTAGGCGGACAAGATAACTATGGCTACACCTTC. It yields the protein CASSVGGQDNYGYTF. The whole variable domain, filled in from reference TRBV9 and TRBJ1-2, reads DSGVTQTPKHLITATGQRVTLRCSPRSGDLSVYWYQQSLDQGLQFLIQYYNGEERAKGNILERFSAQQFPDLHSELNLSSLELGDSALYFCASSVGGQDNYGYTFGSGTRLTVV.

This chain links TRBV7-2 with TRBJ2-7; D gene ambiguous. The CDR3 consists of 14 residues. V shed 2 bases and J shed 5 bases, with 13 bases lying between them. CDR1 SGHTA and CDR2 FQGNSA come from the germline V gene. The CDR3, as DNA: TGTGCCAGCAGCTTAAATGGACGGCCCCACGAGCAGTACTTC. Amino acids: CASSLNGRPHEQYF.